The 8 T cell receptor beta chains presented below share a single source sample, sequenced in a study of OX40 agonist ivuxolimab in advanced cancers. The protocol was immunoSEQ multiplex PCR, while the TCRdb copy is restricted to in-frame clones and leaves out a portion. The table has roughly 66,000 clones, 82% seen once; the top ten hold more than 6.5%. The sample consisted of CD4+ or CD8+ T cells sorted from blood, taken in a trial of the OX40 agonist ivuxolimab. The receptors were sampled from an adult with an advanced solid tumor such as melanoma, head and neck, liver or kidney cancer.

The rearrangement joins TRBV7-9 to TRBJ2-1; unclear D gene. CDR1 and CDR2 (germline): SEHNR, FQNEAQ (reference sequence). The V and J ends lost 1 base and 5 bases respectively, with 6 bases between them. The CDR3 loop spans 13 amino acids. CDR3 region: CASSLGADNEQFF. As DNA, the CDR3 is TGTGCCAGCAGCTTAGGGGCCGACAATGAGCAGTTCTTC. Full variable domain (missing parts from reference TRBV7-9 and TRBJ2-1): DTGVSQNPRHKITKRGQNVTFRCDPISEHNRLYWYRQTLGQGPEFLTYFQNEAQLEKSRLLSDRFSAERPKGSFSTLEIQRTEQGDSAMYLCASSLGADNEQFFGPGTRLTVL.

A single count supports this clone. The chain has TRBV7-6 and TRBJ2-7; D assignment may be TRBD1 or TRBD2 (5 bases each). Between the trimmed V and J ends, which lost 6 bases and 7 bases, there was a span of 19 bases. Germline assignment: CDR1 SGHVS and CDR2 FNYEAQ. The CDR3 spans 14 residues. CDR3 DNA sequence: TGTGCCAGCAGTTCGGGACCTCCTGATGGGGAGCAGTACTTC. This gives the protein CASSSGPPDGEQYF.

CDR3 in DNA: TGCGCCAGCAGTGAGTCGAGAGGTACAGATACGCAGTATTTT. Its translation: CASSESRGTDTQYF. The chain has TRBV10-1 and TRBJ2-3; D remains unclear. The V end lost 0 bases, the J end lost 3 bases, and 7 bases lay between the germline ends. Germline CDR1 WNHNN, CDR2 SYGVQD (reference sequence). The CDR3 totals 14 residues.

This clone was observed many times. The V gene is TRBV5-4, the J gene TRBJ1-1, with no clear D. This CDR3 has 13 residues. The V end was cut by 5 bases, the J end by 2 bases, with 10 bases between. Germline V gene data show CDR1 as SGHNT and CDR2 as YYREEE (reference sequence). The CDR3 DNA reads TGTGCCAGCAGTCGCGATCCCAACACTGAAGCTTTCTTT. Residues: CASSRDPNTEAFF.

This clone was found a few times. This chain joins TRBV9 and TRBJ2-1, with TRBD1 matching over 12 bases. J was trimmed by 8 bases and V by 4 bases; bases with no gene match: 10. Germline V gene sequence: CDR1 SGDLS, CDR2 YYNGEE. The CDR3 is 16 amino acids. CDR3 loop: CASSLRGDRGLHEQFF. CDR3 sequence (DNA): TGTGCCAGCAGCCTACGGGGGGACAGGGGGCTTCATGAGCAGTTCTTC.

This chain links TRBV10-2 with TRBJ2-3; TRBD2 might be the D (6 bases). This CDR3 is built from 15 residues. Germline V gene sequence: CDR1 WSHSY, CDR2 SAAADI. Trimming removed 11 bases from V and 2 bases from J, with 20 bases in between. The CDR3 bases are TGCGCCGGGGGGTCGGGGCCTGGAACCACAGATACGCAGTATTTT. It encodes CAGGSGPGTTDTQYF.

The chain is built from TRBV7-8 and TRBJ1-6; D might be TRBD1 (6 bases). Germline V gene data show CDR1 as SGHVS and CDR2 as FQNEAQ. This CDR3 comprises 16 residues. The V and J ends lost 1 base and 10 bases respectively, with 17 bases between them. The CDR3 DNA reads TGTGCCAGCAGCTTAGATTCCTCAGGGGTAGGGTCACCCCTCCACTTT. It encodes CASSLDSSGVGSPLHF.

The V call is TRBV7-2, the J call TRBJ2-1, with TRBD2 identical over 8 bases. This CDR3 contains 14 residues. CDR1 is SGHTA and CDR2 is FQGNSA in the germline V gene. V lost 3 bases to trimming and J lost 8 bases; unmatched junction nucleotides: 6. The CDR3 nucleotides are TGTGCCAGCAGCTTTGGGTCGGGGGGGCATGAGCAGTTCTTC. It yields the protein CASSFGSGGHEQFF.